This entry lists 27 T cell receptor beta chains sequenced from one sample in a study of T cells in Graves' hyperthyroidism and ophthalmopathy. Amplified TCR beta CDR3 regions derived from RNA transcripts. The study used the HTBI primer set for a first-round RT-PCR of the TCR CDR3. One entry per CDR3 protein results from TCRdb running MiXCR on the multiplex PCR reads. The data hold under 400,000 distinct CDR3 sequences, with roughly 20% observed a single time. The specimen sequenced was blood. These receptors were obtained from a woman aged 45-65 years with Graves' hyperthyroidism.

The table lists this clonotype with a few counts. The gene calls are TRBV2 and TRBJ2-6; 9 nucleotides match TRBD1. Germline loops: CDR1 SNHLY, CDR2 FYNNEI. The CDR3 loop spans 16 amino acids. Trimming at V came to 4 bases and at J to 1 base, leaving 2 bases not matched to a gene. The CDR3 coding sequence is TGTGCCAGCAGTGGGGGACAGGGATCTGGGGCCAACGTCCTGACTTTC. Translation gives CASSGGQGSGANVLTF.

CDR3 loop: CSARPGSNYGYTF. The CDR3 nucleotides are TGCAGTGCTAGACCAGGGAGTAACTATGGCTACACCTTC. This chain uses TRBV20-1 with TRBJ1-2; D might be TRBD1 (5 bases). V lost 2 bases and J lost 1, with 8 bases in between. The length of the CDR3 is 13 residues. The germline CDR1 and CDR2 sequences are DFQATT and SNEGSKA (reference sequence).

The rearrangement links TRBV5-4 to TRBJ1-4, with no clear D. V shed 4 bases and J shed 5 bases, with 21 bases lying between them. The germline gives CDR1 SGHNT, CDR2 YYREEE (reference sequence). The CDR3 has 17 residues. The CDR3: CASSPGPSGVGNEKLFF. As DNA, the CDR3 is TGTGCCAGCAGCCCCGGGCCGAGTGGGGTGGGGAATGAAAAACTGTTTTTT.

The table lists this clonotype with a few counts. This chain links TRBV6-1 with TRBJ1-4; D gene uncertain. Germline V gives CDR1 MNHNS, CDR2 SASEGT. The CDR3 is made up of 13 amino acids. Trimming cost V 4 bases and J 5 bases, with 8 bases left between them. The CDR3 region is CASSVWVNEKLFF. CDR3 in DNA: TGTGCCAGCAGTGTGTGGGTCAATGAAAAACTGTTTTTT.

The gene calls are TRBV7-9 and TRBJ1-3, with unresolved D. Per the germline V gene, CDR1 is SEHNR and CDR2 is FQNEAQ (reference sequence). Trimming removed 3 bases from V and 3 bases from J, with 6 bases in between. The CDR3 covers 13 residues. The CDR3 is CASSLEYGNTIYF. DNA for the CDR3: TGTGCCAGCAGCTTGGAGTATGGAAACACCATATATTTT.

In regard to this clonotype: A read error may be the cause here, since a much bigger clone is one base away. The CDR3: CASSGGSSYEQYF. As DNA, the CDR3 is TGTGCCAGCTCAGGCGGGAGCTCCTACGAGCAGTACTTC. V is TRBV18 and J is TRBJ2-7; 7 bases map to TRBD2. The trim removed 5 bases at V and 0 bases at J, leaving 1 base unmatched. CDR3 length: 13 amino acids. The germline CDR1 and CDR2 sequences are KGHSH and LQKENI. Drawing the rest from reference TRBV18 and TRBJ2-7, the complete variable domain is NAGVMQNPRHLVRRRGQEARLRCSPMKGHSHVYWYRQLPEEGLKFMVYLQKENIIDESGMPKERFSAEFPKEGPSILRIQQVVRGDSAAYFCASSGGSSYEQYFGPGTRLTVT.

This clonotype was seen ten or more times. CDR3 coding DNA: TGTGCCAGCAAGGACAGGGGCATTATCAATCAGCCCCAGCATTTT. Protein sequence: CASKDRGIINQPQHF. The chain combines TRBV28 with TRBJ1-5; 9 nucleotides line up with TRBD1. With 7 bases clipped from V and 3 bases from J, the junction kept 7 bases outside the gene matches. CDR1 and CDR2 from the germline V gene are MDHEN and SYDVKM. The length of the CDR3 is 15 residues. Combining the CDR3 with reference TRBV28 and TRBJ1-5 gives the whole variable domain DVKVTQSSRYLVKRTGEKVFLECVQDMDHENMFWYRQDPGLGLRLIYFSYDVKMKEKGDIPEGYSVSREKKERFSLILESASTNQTSMYLCASKDRGIINQPQHFGDGTRLSIL.

This clonotype was detected many times. The genes are TRBV5-1 and TRBJ2-7; D is perhaps TRBD2 (5 bases). CDR1 SGHRS and CDR2 YFSETQ come from the germline V gene. V was trimmed by 0 bases and J by 2 bases, leaving 12 bases between them. CDR3 length: 15 amino acids. CDR3: CASSLDRFGAYEQYF. In DNA, the CDR3 is TGCGCCAGCAGCTTGGACCGTTTCGGGGCCTACGAGCAGTACTTC.

This clonotype was counted a few times. The rearrangement links TRBV5-8 to TRBJ1-1; D gene unclear. The CDR3 has 16 amino acids. Germline CDR1 is SGHTS and CDR2 is YDEGEE. The V and J ends lost 3 bases and 1 base respectively, with 16 bases between them. The DNA of the CDR3 is TGTGCCAGCAGCTCGATATTTGTGAGGCGGAACACTGAAGCTTTCTTT. This sequence encodes CASSSIFVRRNTEAFF.

There are a few counts of this clonotype. The genes are TRBV28 and TRBJ2-1; D remains unclear. Trimming removed 2 bases from V and 3 bases from J, with 8 bases in between. Germline V lookup: CDR1 MDHEN, CDR2 SYDVKM. This CDR3 has 14 residues. CDR3 residues: CASSLIGHYNEQFF. CDR3 bases: TGTGCCAGCAGTTTAATTGGGCACTACAATGAGCAGTTCTTC.

The chain couples TRBV28 to TRBJ2-3, with D perhaps being TRBD1 or TRBD2 (6 bases each). Germline V gene data show CDR1 as MDHEN and CDR2 as SYDVKM. Trimming took off 3 bases at V and 0 bases at J, with 16 bases between the two ends. This CDR3 spans 17 amino acids. CDR3 in amino acids: CASSFLVGGKSTDTQYF. CDR3 coding DNA: TGTGCCAGCAGTTTCCTAGTGGGGGGCAAAAGCACAGATACGCAGTATTTT.

This clonotype has a handful of counts. The V and J genes are TRBV27 and TRBJ2-5; 9 positions match TRBD1. Germline lookup yields CDR1 MNHEY and CDR2 SMNVEV (reference sequence). This CDR3 spans 15 amino acids. Unmatched junction bases numbered 8, after V lost 5 bases and J lost 4 bases. The CDR3 DNA reads as TGTGCCAGCAGTACGGGACAGGGTGGAGGAGAGACCCAGTACTTC. Its protein product is CASSTGQGGGETQYF.

This clonotype has a handful of counts. The V gene is TRBV6-1, the J gene TRBJ2-2; a weak D match, TRBD2 (7 bases). The CDR3 totals 14 residues. CDR1 is MNHNS and CDR2 is SASEGT in the germline V gene. V dropped 5 bases and J dropped 9 bases, with 16 bases sitting between them. The DNA of the CDR3 is TGTGCCAGCAGTAGGCTAGCGGACAGCAGGGAGCTGTTTTTT. This translates into CASSRLADSRELFF.

This chain uses TRBV20-1 with TRBJ2-7; unclear D gene. CDR1 is DFQATT and CDR2 is SNEGSKA in the germline V gene (reference sequence). Trimming took off 3 bases at V and 2 bases at J, with 17 bases between the two ends. The CDR3 is 15 residues long. DNA of the CDR3: TGCAGTGCTAGGGCGGTTATTCGTTCTGCCTACGAGCAGTACTTC. It encodes CSARAVIRSAYEQYF.

This clonotype was found many times. The chain uses TRBV3-1 and TRBJ2-7, with a weak D call TRBD2 (6 bases). The CDR3 length is 15 residues. V lost 4 bases, J lost 1 base, and 14 bases lay in between. CDR1 is LGHDT and CDR2 is YNNKEL in the germline V gene (reference sequence). CDR3 nucleotides: TGTGCCAGCAGCCCGCGCCCGGGGGTATCCTACGAGCAGTACTTC. Encoded protein: CASSPRPGVSYEQYF.

This clonotype was recorded at least ten times. V usage is TRBV11-3 and J usage is TRBJ1-5, with D tentatively TRBD1 (5 bases). Per the germline V gene, CDR1 is SGHNT and CDR2 is YENEEA. The V gene lost 2 bases and the J gene lost 3 bases, with 11 bases spanning the gap. The CDR3 contains 15 residues. The CDR3 region is CASSLSGANNQPQHF. The CDR3 nucleotides read TGTGCCAGCAGCTTATCTGGGGCTAACAATCAGCCCCAGCATTTT.

There are many counts of this clonotype. The chain uses TRBV28 and TRBJ1-2; maybe TRBD1 (6 bases). V was pared by 3 bases and J by 7 bases, with 21 bases between. Germline CDR1 is MDHEN and CDR2 is SYDVKM. This CDR3 has 16 residues. The CDR3: CASSFRTGAGIFGYTF. In DNA, the CDR3 is TGTGCCAGCAGTTTCCGCACGGGGGCGGGTATATTTGGCTACACCTTC.

The table lists this clonotype with a few counts. The gene calls are TRBV29-1 and TRBJ2-7, with D maybe TRBD1 (6 bases). Germline V CDR1 and CDR2: SQVTM, ANQGSEA. V lost 8 bases and J lost 3, with 20 bases in between. The CDR3 consists of 14 residues. CDR3 amino acids: CSFRGGPPNYEQYV. CDR3 bases: TGCAGCTTCCGTGGGGGCCCCCCGAACTACGAGCAGTACGTC.

This clonotype showed up many times. This rearrangement joins TRBV10-1 to TRBJ2-7, with a weak D call TRBD2 (7 bases). CDR1 and CDR2 (germline): WNHNN, SYGVQD (reference sequence). Deletions cut 8 bases from V and 2 bases from J, with 22 bases between. The CDR3 covers 16 residues. This chain's CDR3 is CASCFLGGGITYEQYV. CDR3 nucleotides: TGCGCCAGCTGCTTTTTAGGGGGGGGAATTACCTACGAGCAGTACGTC.

This clonotype was seen more than once but under ten times. The V and J genes are TRBV9 and TRBJ1-6; perhaps TRBD1 as D (6 bases). The CDR3 totals 15 residues. The V and J ends lost 3 bases and 9 bases respectively, with 16 bases between them. The germline gives CDR1 SGDLS, CDR2 YYNGEE. The CDR3 nucleotides read TGTGCCAGCAGCGCTCTTACGGGGGCCGGTTCACCCCTCCACTTT. This sequence encodes CASSALTGAGSPLHF.

V gene TRBV4-2 combines with J gene TRBJ2-5; possibly TRBD2 for D (5 bases). The CDR3 has 15 amino acids. V was cut by 0 bases and J by 4 bases, with 12 bases left in between. Germline V lookup: CDR1 LGHNA, CDR2 YNFKEQ. The CDR3 DNA follows: TGTGCCAGCAGCCAAGAAAGTCGGACTGCAGAGACCCAGTACTTC. Translated: CASSQESRTAETQYF.

This clonotype came up many times. The genes are TRBV20-1 and TRBJ2-3; 10 positions match TRBD2. Germline V lookup: CDR1 DFQATT, CDR2 SNEGSKA (reference sequence). CDR3 size: 15 residues. V gave up 4 bases and J gave up 3 bases; unmatched junction bases: 7. CDR3 in amino acids: CSAMRAGGFTDTQYF. In nucleotides, the CDR3 is TGCAGTGCTATGCGAGCGGGGGGGTTTACAGATACGCAGTATTTT.

This clonotype was counted many times. The chain recombines TRBV6-1 with TRBJ1-1; no definite D call. Germline V gene data show CDR1 as MNHNS and CDR2 as SASEGT. CDR3 length: 14 amino acids. The V end lost 2 bases, the J end lost 1 base, and 8 bases lay between the germline ends. CDR3 nucleotides: TGTGCCAGCAGTGAACATACGGAGAACACTGAAGCTTTCTTT. Translating it yields CASSEHTENTEAFF.

The chain recombines TRBV7-9 with TRBJ1-1, with 7 positions matching TRBD1. Losses at the gene ends were 5 bases for V and 4 bases for J; bases not matched to a gene: 10. This CDR3 has 15 amino acids. Germline CDR1 and CDR2: SEHNR and FQNEAQ (reference sequence). CDR3 region: CASSHPRQGGTEAFF. The CDR3 DNA is TGTGCCAGCAGCCACCCACGACAGGGAGGCACTGAAGCTTTCTTT.

This clonotype has a handful of counts. The chain employs TRBV3-1 and TRBJ1-6; D ambiguous. This CDR3 region has 14 residues. With 4 bases removed from V and 8 bases from J, the gap between germline ends came to 12 bases. Looked up from germline, CDR1 is LGHDT and CDR2 is YNNKEL (reference sequence). The DNA of the CDR3 is TGTGCCAGCAGCCGGGATGATAGGTATTCACCCCTCCACTTT. This sequence encodes CASSRDDRYSPLHF.

There are a few counts of this clonotype. V gene TRBV7-3 combines with J gene TRBJ2-3; D gene uncertain. Trimming shortened V by 6 bases and J by 5 bases, and 12 bases separated the two germline ends. Germline lookup yields CDR1 SGHTA and CDR2 FQGTGA. This CDR3 is 13 amino acids long. Here the CDR3 DNA reads TGTGCCAGCAGTTTCGCCGGTGGAGATACGCAGTATTTT. This gives the protein CASSFAGGDTQYF.

This clonotype was observed at least ten times. This chain joins TRBV28 and TRBJ2-4; the D gene is possibly TRBD2 (7 bases). The CDR3 spans 17 residues. The germline CDR1 and CDR2 sequences are MDHEN and SYDVKM. Trimming removed 4 bases at V and 3 bases at J, with 19 bases between. CDR3 residues: CASSSYTRGGGKNIQYF. Written as DNA, the CDR3 is TGTGCCAGCAGTTCCTACACTAGAGGGGGGGGCAAAAACATTCAGTACTTC.